Below, 5 T cell receptor beta chains from the same sample are listed, as sequenced in a study of early T cells in non-severe SARS-CoV-2 infection. TCRdb called the 5' RACE reads again in MiXCR, with one record for every CDR3 protein. The sample lists approximately 39,000 distinct CDR3 sequences; less than 8% were seen once. The starting material was whole blood, obtained at baseline. The receptors stem from an adult who was a healthcare worker with PCR-confirmed SARS-CoV-2 infection or an uninfected control (not recorded which).

The table lists this clonotype with many counts. The gene calls are TRBV7-6 and TRBJ2-2; D is possibly TRBD1 (6 bases). This CDR3 region has 16 residues. Trimming removed 2 bases from V and 2 bases from J, with 12 bases in between. Germline loops: CDR1 SGHVS, CDR2 FNYEAQ. CDR3 loop: CASSLLGTPNTGELFF. The CDR3 nucleotides read TGTGCCAGCAGCTTACTCGGGACACCAAACACCGGGGAGCTGTTTTTT.

This clonotype was seen at least ten times. This chain joins TRBV7-2 and TRBJ2-5; TRBD1 agrees at 8 bases. Germline V lookup: CDR1 SGHTA, CDR2 FQGNSA. This CDR3 region has 16 residues. V was pared by 4 bases and J by 1 base, with 8 bases of the junction left unmatched. CDR3 sequence (DNA): TGTGCCAGCAGCTCCGTGGACAGGGCGATCCAAGAGACCCAGTACTTC. Translation: CASSSVDRAIQETQYF.

In its sample, this clonotype was seen a few times. The chain uses TRBV7-3 and TRBJ1-2; D is unclear. V was pared by 0 bases and J by 1 base, with 9 bases between. The CDR3 has 15 amino acids. Germline values: CDR1 SGHTA, CDR2 FQGTGA. This chain's CDR3 is CASSLTPTRNYGYTF. The CDR3 nucleotides are TGTGCCAGCAGCTTAACCCCCACGCGTAACTATGGCTACACCTTC.

The rearrangement links TRBV2 to TRBJ2-1; D perhaps matches TRBD2 (7 bases). The germline CDR1 and CDR2 sequences are SNHLY and FYNNEI. V shed 4 bases and J shed 8 bases, with 12 bases lying between them. This CDR3 has 13 amino acids. CDR3 region: CASSGDYRDEQFF. The CDR3 region has the DNA TGTGCCAGCAGTGGGGACTACAGGGATGAGCAGTTCTTC. The full variable domain, its missing parts supplied by reference TRBV2 and TRBJ2-1, is EPEVTQTPSHQVTQMGQEVILRCVPISNHLYFYWYRQILGQKVEFLVSFYNNEISEKSEIFDDQFSVERPDGSNFTLKIRSTKLEDSAMYFCASSGDYRDEQFFGPGTRLTVL.

This clonotype has ten or more counts. The J gene is TRBJ2-5, the V gene TRBV5-1, with TRBD2 matching 8 bases. With 1 base clipped from V and 5 bases from J, the junction kept 4 bases outside the gene matches. The CDR3 runs to 14 residues. The V gene's germline CDR1 is SGHRS and CDR2 YFSETQ. CDR3 sequence (DNA): TGCGCCAGCAGCTTGCGGGAGGGCCCGGAGACCCAGTACTTC. This sequence encodes CASSLREGPETQYF.